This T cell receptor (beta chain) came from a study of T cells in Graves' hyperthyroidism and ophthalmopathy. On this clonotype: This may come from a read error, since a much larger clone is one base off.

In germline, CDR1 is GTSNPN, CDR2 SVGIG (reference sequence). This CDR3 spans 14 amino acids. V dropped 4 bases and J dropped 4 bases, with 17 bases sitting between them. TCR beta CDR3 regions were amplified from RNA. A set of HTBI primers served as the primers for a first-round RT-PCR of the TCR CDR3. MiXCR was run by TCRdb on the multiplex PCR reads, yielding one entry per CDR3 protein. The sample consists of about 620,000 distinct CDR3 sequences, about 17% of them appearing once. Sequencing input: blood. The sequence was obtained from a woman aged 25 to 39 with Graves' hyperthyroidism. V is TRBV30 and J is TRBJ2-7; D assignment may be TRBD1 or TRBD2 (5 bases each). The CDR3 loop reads CAWNIGAVFYEQYF. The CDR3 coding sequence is TGTGCCTGGAACATCGGGGCAGTTTTTTACGAGCAGTACTTC.